These T cell receptor beta chains were read from a single sample in a study of CD8 T cells in ankylosing spondylitis. TCRdb processed the 5' RACE reads anew with MiXCR; each CDR3 protein has one entry. The data contain some 71,000 distinct CDR3 sequences, approximately 5.3% of them singletons. Specimen: blood, either unsorted or a sorted T cell fraction (not recorded which). These receptors were taken from a male donor with ankylosing spondylitis or in good health (not recorded which). The CDR3 runs from the conserved cysteine through the conserved F or W. A D gene is named only where the DNA matches it firmly. The size entry is marked missing in some rows and otherwise reads once, few, many or a size class.

d_gene,j_gene,abundance,v_gene,CDR3nt,CDR3aa
-,TRBJ2-3,many,TRBV6-1,TGTGCCAGCAGATCGAGTTACACTAGCACAGATACGCAGTATTTT,CASRSSYTSTDTQYF
-,TRBJ1-4,many,TRBV12-3/TRBV12-4,TGTGCCAGCAGTTTCGGGGGGGAGGGCGAAAAACTGTTTTTT,CASSFGGEGEKLFF
-,TRBJ2-3,many,TRBV5-4,TGTGCCAGCAGTCCCGGGCGCCAGACCACAGATACGCAGTATTTT,CASSPGRQTTDTQYF
-,TRBJ2-3,-,TRBV7-2,TGTGCCAGCAGCTTAGTGCTGACAGATACGCAGTATTTT,CASSLVLTDTQYF
-,TRBJ2-1,many,TRBV5-1,TGCGCCAGCAGCTTGCGCGGGGGCCAGAATTACAATGAGCAGTTCTTC,CASSLRGGQNYNEQFF
-,TRBJ2-5,many,TRBV5-1,TGCGCCAGCCGGACCTCATTTTCGGAGACCCAGTACTTC,CASRTSFSETQYF
TRBD2,TRBJ2-1,many,TRBV20-1,TGCAGTGCTAGAGACCGAGCTAGTATAGCGGGGGGGGACAATGAGCAGTTCTTC,CSARDRASIAGGDNEQFF
-,TRBJ2-3,many,TRBV19,TGTGCCAGTAGTAGCGGGACTCTTACTGGTACGCAGTATTTT,CASSSGTLTGTQYF
TRBD2,TRBJ2-3,many,TRBV20-1,TGCAGTGCCCGAGACGAGCGGGGATACACAGATACGCAGTATTTT,CSARDERGYTDTQYF
-,TRBJ2-7,-,TRBV18,TGTGCCAGCTCACCACCGGGATTGGGGGCCTCCTACGAGCAGTACTTC,CASSPPGLGASYEQYF
-,TRBJ2-7,many,TRBV24-1,TGTGCCACCAGTGATTTCTACGAGCAGTACTTC,CATSDFYEQYF
-,TRBJ2-3,many,TRBV6-2/TRBV6-3,TGTGCCAGCAGTCACACAGGCCCTAGGGATACGCAGTATTTT,CASSHTGPRDTQYF
-,TRBJ1-2,many,TRBV25-1,TGTGCCAGCAGCCAAGGGAGGGATGGCTACACCTTC,CASSQGRDGYTF
-,TRBJ2-7,many,TRBV6-5,TGTGCCAGCAGTTCCTCACCCCGGACGAGTTACGAGCAGTACTTC,CASSSSPRTSYEQYF
TRBD2,TRBJ2-3,many,TRBV20-1,TGCAGTGCTCTGACAGAGCGGGGGGCTAGCACAGATACGCAGTATTTT,CSALTERGASTDTQYF
-,TRBJ2-7,many,TRBV2,TGTGCCAGCAGTGAGTGGGGGAACGAGCAGTACTTC,CASSEWGNEQYF
TRBD1,TRBJ1-3,many,TRBV7-2,TGTGCCAGCAGTCGCGACAGGGAGGGAAACACCATATATTTT,CASSRDREGNTIYF
-,TRBJ1-5,many,TRBV13,TGTGCCAGCAGCTTGGGTCAGAAAATCGGCAATCAGCCCCAGCATTTT,CASSLGQKIGNQPQHF
-,TRBJ1-2,many,TRBV29-1,TGCAGCGTTGAAGAGGACGCCACACGGCCCGGCTACACCTTC,CSVEEDATRPGYTF
-,TRBJ1-6,many,TRBV30,TGTGCCTGGAGCCCAGGGGTCGGGCCTAATTCACCCCTCCACTTT,CAWSPGVGPNSPLHF
-,TRBJ2-1,many,TRBV20-1,TGCAGTGCTAGAGAGGGGGTCCAGGCTAGGGTCTACAATGAGCAGTTCTTC,CSAREGVQARVYNEQFF
-,TRBJ1-1,few,TRBV10-3,TGTGCCATCAGACAGTCCCTGGGGACTGAAGCTTTCTTT,CAIRQSLGTEAFF
-,TRBJ1-3,many,TRBV12-5,TGTGCTAGTGCTGGGCCGGGAGGAAACACCATATATTTT,CASAGPGGNTIYF
-,TRBJ2-2,many,TRBV20-1,TGCAGTGCTAGAGCCTGGGCCAACACCGGGGAGCTGTTTTTT,CSARAWANTGELFF
TRBD1,TRBJ2-2,many,TRBV20-1,TGCAGTGCTCCCCCTTGGGGACAGGGGGAACCCGGGGAGCTGTTTTTT,CSAPPWGQGEPGELFF
-,TRBJ1-1,many,TRBV6-5,TGTGCCAGCAGTTACTTCCCAGCTGGGGGGTCAAACACTGAAGCTTTCTTT,CASSYFPAGGSNTEAFF
TRBD1,TRBJ2-2,many,TRBV9,TGTGCCAGCAGCTTATGGGACAGGAGCGGGGAGCTGTTTTTT,CASSLWDRSGELFF
-,TRBJ1-2,many,TRBV11-2,TGTGCCAGCAGCACCAACCAGTATGGCTACACCTTC,CASSTNQYGYTF
TRBD1,TRBJ2-7,many,TRBV20-1,TGCAGTGCTAGAGTGGGACAGGGCAATCGCGAGCAGTACTTC,CSARVGQGNREQYF
TRBD1,TRBJ2-2,-,TRBV7-9,TGTGCCAGCAGTGACAGGGCCACCGGGGAGCTGTTTTTT,CASSDRATGELFF
TRBD1,TRBJ1-1,many,TRBV3-1,TGTGCCAGCAGACCCGGGACAGGGTACACTGAAGCTTTCTTT,CASRPGTGYTEAFF
TRBD1,TRBJ1-4,many,TRBV28,TGTGCCAGCAGTCCCTCCGGGACAGGGGTTTCTAATGAAAAACTGTTTTTT,CASSPSGTGVSNEKLFF
TRBD2,TRBJ2-1,many,TRBV20-1,TGCAGTGCACCTTCTAGCGGGGGCTTCTACAATGAGCAGTTCTTC,CSAPSSGGFYNEQFF
-,TRBJ2-5,many,TRBV29-1,TGCAGCGTTGATGGCCAGACCCAAGAGACCCAGTACTTC,CSVDGQTQETQYF
-,TRBJ2-2,many,TRBV20-1,TGCAGTGCTAGTCTCGGGGGCAGCGACACCGGGGAGCTGTTTTTT,CSASLGGSDTGELFF
-,TRBJ1-6,many,TRBV4-2,TGTGCCAGCAGCCAAGACAGGGAGGATAATTCACCCCTCCACTTT,CASSQDREDNSPLHF
-,TRBJ1-6,many,TRBV7-3,TGTGCCAGCAGCTTTGACAACGCCAATTCACCCCTCCACTTT,CASSFDNANSPLHF
-,TRBJ2-7,-,TRBV7-8,TGTGCCAGCAGCTCGGGACCGGGACACCCCACATACGAGCAGTACTTC,CASSSGPGHPTYEQYF
TRBD1,TRBJ1-2,many,TRBV5-4,TGTGCCAGCAGCTCTTCTCGGGACAGGGGGAGATATGGCTACACCTTC,CASSSSRDRGRYGYTF
-,TRBJ1-5,many,TRBV27,TGTGCCAGCAGTTTATCTTGGAATCAGCCCCAGCATTTT,CASSLSWNQPQHF
-,TRBJ2-1,many,TRBV3-1,TGTGCCAGCAGCCAAGTTACTGGGGTCTCCTACAATGAGCAGTTCTTC,CASSQVTGVSYNEQFF
-,TRBJ2-2,few,TRBV7-7,TGTGCCAGCAGCATAAACAGGGAGGGCGAGCTGTTTTTT,CASSINREGELFF
-,TRBJ2-7,many,TRBV19,TGTGCCAGTAGTATAGATGGCAGCTTTCGTTCGGACGAGCAGTACTTC,CASSIDGSFRSDEQYF
-,TRBJ2-7,many,TRBV7-2,TGTGCCAGCAGCTTAGGGGCAGGGTATTTCTACGAGCAGTACTTC,CASSLGAGYFYEQYF
TRBD1,TRBJ1-1,-,TRBV2,TGTGCCTTCAGTCCTATCCCGGGACAGGGGACTATGAACACTGAAGCTTTCTTT,CAFSPIPGQGTMNTEAFF
TRBD1,TRBJ1-6,many,TRBV20-1,TGCAGTGCTAGGCCGGGACAGGGGTTGAATTCACCCCTCCACTTT,CSARPGQGLNSPLHF
-,TRBJ2-5,many,TRBV13,TGTGCCAGCAGCTTCCAATTGGTCCAAGAGACCCAGTACTTC,CASSFQLVQETQYF